This T cell receptor (beta chain) is drawn from a study of T cell repertoires in cytomegalovirus infection. Germline lookup yields CDR1 SGHVS and CDR2 FNYEAQ. This CDR3 spans 18 amino acids. Trimming took off 3 bases at V and 2 bases at J, with 23 bases between the two ends. In this sample, this clonotype turned up many times. TCRdb redid the calling of the reads with MiXCR, one entry per CDR3 protein. The sample consists of some 400,000 distinct CDR3 sequences, roughly 18% of them appearing once. The material sequenced was PBMCs. This sequence joins TRBV7-6 and TRBJ2-7; D gene ambiguous. The TCR was taken from a human donor in good health (CMV status not recorded). Some clones in this sample may be carry-over from other donors' samples. The CDR3 coding sequence is TGTGCCAGCAGCTTTGCCGCCGAGTCTAGTCTCTTCCCCTACGAGCAGTACTTC. Translation: CASSFAAESSLFPYEQYF.